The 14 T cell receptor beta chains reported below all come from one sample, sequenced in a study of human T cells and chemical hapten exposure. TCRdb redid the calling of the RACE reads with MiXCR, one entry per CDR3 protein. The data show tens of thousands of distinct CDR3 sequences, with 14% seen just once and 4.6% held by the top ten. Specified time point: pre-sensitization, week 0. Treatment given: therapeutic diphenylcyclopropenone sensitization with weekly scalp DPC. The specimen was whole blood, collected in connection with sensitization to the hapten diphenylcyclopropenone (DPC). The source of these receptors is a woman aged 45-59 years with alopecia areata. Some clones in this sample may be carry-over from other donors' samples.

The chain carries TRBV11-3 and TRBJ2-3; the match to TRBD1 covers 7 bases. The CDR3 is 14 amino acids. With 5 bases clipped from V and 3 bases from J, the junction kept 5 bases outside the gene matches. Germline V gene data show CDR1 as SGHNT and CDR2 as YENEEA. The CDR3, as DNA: TGTGCCAGCAGCCCGTCCAGGGGGACAGATACGCAGTATTTT. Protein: CASSPSRGTDTQYF.

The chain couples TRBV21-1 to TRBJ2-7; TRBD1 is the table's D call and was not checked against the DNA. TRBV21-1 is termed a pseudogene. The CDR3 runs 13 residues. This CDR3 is CASSNYPRYEQYF. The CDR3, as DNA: TGTGCCAGCAGCAATTACCCCCGGTACGAGCAGTACTTC.

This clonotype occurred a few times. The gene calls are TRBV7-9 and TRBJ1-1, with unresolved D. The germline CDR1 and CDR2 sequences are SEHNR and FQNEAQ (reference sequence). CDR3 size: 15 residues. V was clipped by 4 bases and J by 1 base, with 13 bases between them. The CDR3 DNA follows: TGTGCCAGCAGCTATGCCCCGGGTCAGAACACTGAAGCTTTCTTT. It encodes CASSYAPGQNTEAFF. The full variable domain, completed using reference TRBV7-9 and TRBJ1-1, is DTGVSQNPRHKITKRGQNVTFRCDPISEHNRLYWYRQTLGQGPEFLTYFQNEAQLEKSRLLSDRFSAERPKGSFSTLEIQRTEQGDSAMYLCASSYAPGQNTEAFFGQGTRLTVV.

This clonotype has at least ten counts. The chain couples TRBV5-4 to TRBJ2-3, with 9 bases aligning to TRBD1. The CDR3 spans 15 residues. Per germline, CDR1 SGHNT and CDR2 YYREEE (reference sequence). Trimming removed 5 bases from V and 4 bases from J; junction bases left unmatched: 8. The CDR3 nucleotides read TGTGCCAGCAGATCGGACAGGGGTAGCTCAGATACGCAGTATTTT. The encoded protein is CASRSDRGSSDTQYF. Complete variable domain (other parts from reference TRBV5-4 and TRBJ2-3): ETGVTQSPTHLIKTRGQQVTLRCSSQSGHNTVSWYQQALGQGPQFIFQYYREEENGRGNFPPRFSGLQFPNYSSELNVNALELDDSALYLCASRSDRGSSDTQYFGPGTRLTVL.

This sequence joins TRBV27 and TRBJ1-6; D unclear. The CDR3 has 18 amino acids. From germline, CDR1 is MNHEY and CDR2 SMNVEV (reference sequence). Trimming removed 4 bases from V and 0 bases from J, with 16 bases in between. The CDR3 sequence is CASSSVADSSSYNSPLHF. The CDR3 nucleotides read TGTGCCAGCAGTTCGGTGGCGGACTCAAGCTCCTATAATTCACCCCTCCACTTT.

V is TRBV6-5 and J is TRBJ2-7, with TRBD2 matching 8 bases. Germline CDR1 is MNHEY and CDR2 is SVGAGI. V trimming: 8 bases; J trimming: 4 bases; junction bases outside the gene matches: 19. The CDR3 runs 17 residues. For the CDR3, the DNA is TGTGCCAGCCGATACCACTCCACCAGCGGGAGTTGGTACGAGCAGTACTTC. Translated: CASRYHSTSGSWYEQYF.

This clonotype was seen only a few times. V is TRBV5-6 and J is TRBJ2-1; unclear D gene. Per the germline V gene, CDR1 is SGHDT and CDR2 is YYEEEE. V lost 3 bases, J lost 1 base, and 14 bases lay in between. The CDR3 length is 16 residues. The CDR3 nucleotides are TGTGCCAGCAGCTCGGGTACAGCCTCGTCCTACAATGAGCAGTTCTTC. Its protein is CASSSGTASSYNEQFF.

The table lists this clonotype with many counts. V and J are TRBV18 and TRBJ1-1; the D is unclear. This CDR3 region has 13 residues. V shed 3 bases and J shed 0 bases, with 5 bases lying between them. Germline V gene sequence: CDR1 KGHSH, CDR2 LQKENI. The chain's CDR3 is CASSPQVNTEAFF. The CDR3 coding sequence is TGTGCCAGCTCACCTCAGGTGAACACTGAAGCTTTCTTT.

CDR3 sequence (DNA): TGTGCCAGCAGAGACCTCGCGGCAGGGTGGAACACTGAAGCTTTCTTT. Translating it yields CASRDLAAGWNTEAFF. V gene TRBV6-2 or TRBV6-3 combines with J gene TRBJ1-1, with D possibly TRBD1 on 5 matching bases. Germline lookup yields CDR1 MNHEY and CDR2 SVGEGT. V shed 6 bases and J shed 1 base, with 18 bases lying between them. This CDR3 comprises 16 residues.

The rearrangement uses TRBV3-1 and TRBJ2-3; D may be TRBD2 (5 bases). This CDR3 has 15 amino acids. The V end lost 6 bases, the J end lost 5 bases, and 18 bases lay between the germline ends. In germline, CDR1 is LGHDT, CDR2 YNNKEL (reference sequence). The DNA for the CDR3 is TGTGCCAGCAGGGGAGAACAACGGCTGAGAGATACGCAGTATTTT. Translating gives CASRGEQRLRDTQYF.

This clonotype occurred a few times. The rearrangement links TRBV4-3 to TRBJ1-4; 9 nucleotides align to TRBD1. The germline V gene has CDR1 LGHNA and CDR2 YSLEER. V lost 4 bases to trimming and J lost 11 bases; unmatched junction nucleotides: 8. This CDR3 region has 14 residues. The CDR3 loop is CASSPGQGVGKLFF. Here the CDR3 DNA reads TGCGCCAGCAGCCCGGGACAGGGAGTCGGGAAACTGTTTTTT.

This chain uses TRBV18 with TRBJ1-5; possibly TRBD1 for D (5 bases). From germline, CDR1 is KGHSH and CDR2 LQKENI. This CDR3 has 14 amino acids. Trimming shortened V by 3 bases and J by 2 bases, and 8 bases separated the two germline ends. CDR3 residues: CASSPGAGNQPQHF. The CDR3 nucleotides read TGTGCCAGCTCACCCGGGGCCGGCAATCAGCCCCAGCATTTT.

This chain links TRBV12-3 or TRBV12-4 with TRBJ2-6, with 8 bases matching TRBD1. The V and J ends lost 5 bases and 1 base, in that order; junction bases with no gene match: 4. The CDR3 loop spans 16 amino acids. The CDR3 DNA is TGTGCCAGCAGTGACAACAGGGGGTCTGGGGCCAACGTCCTGACTTTC. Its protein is CASSDNRGSGANVLTF.

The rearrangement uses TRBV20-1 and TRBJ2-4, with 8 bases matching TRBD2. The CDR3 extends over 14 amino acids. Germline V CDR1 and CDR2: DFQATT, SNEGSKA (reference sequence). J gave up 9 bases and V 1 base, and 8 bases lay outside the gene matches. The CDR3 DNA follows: TGCAGTGCTAGAGCCCCAGCGGGAGTTGGCATTCAGTACTTC. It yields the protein CSARAPAGVGIQYF.